Here is one T cell receptor (beta chain) with its context. This specimen belongs to a study of blood T cell repertoires in COVID-19. Study information: COVID-19 samples from acute and convalescent phases originated in the United States, Italy and Spain.

This CDR3 spans 14 amino acids. Germline V gene sequence: CDR1 LGHNA, CDR2 YSLEER. Trimming at V came to 4 bases and at J to 2 bases, leaving 2 bases not matched to a gene. Sequenced by immunoSEQ multiplex PCR; TCRdb stores in-frame clones only, minus some. The profile shows about 58,000 clones, about 86% of them singletons. This chain links TRBV4-3 with TRBJ1-2, with 9 bases matching TRBD1. Sequenced sample: peripheral blood. This TCR was recovered from an elderly man with COVID-19, enrolled during active disease. CDR3 region: CASSRQGDNYGYTF. CDR3 DNA: TGCGCCAGCAGCCGACAGGGGGACAACTATGGCTACACCTTC.